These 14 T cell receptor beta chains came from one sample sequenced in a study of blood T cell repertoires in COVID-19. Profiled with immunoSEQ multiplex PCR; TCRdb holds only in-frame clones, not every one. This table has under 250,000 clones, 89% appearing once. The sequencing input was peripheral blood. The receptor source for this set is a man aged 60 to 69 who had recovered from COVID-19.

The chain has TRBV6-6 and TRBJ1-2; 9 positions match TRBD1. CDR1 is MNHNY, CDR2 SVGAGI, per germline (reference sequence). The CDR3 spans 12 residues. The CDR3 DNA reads TGTGCAAGCTGGGACAGGGTTGCGGGCTACACCTTC. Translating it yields CASWDRVAGYTF.

The CDR3 here is CASSLQQGAPYEQYF. As DNA, the CDR3 is TGTGCCAGCAGCTTACAGCAGGGGGCCCCCTACGAGCAGTACTTC. The rearrangement links TRBV7-6 to TRBJ2-7; 8 bases match TRBD1. Per the germline V gene, CDR1 is SGHVS and CDR2 is FNYEAQ. With 2 bases clipped from V and 2 bases from J, the junction kept 5 bases outside the gene matches. There are 15 residues in the CDR3.

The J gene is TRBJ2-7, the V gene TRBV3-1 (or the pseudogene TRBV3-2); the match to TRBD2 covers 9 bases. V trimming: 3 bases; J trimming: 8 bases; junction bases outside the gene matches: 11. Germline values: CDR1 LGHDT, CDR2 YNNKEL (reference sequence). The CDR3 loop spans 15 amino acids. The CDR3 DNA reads TGTGCCAGCAGCCACCTTAGCGGGGGCCAGCCTCAGCAGTACTTC. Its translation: CASSHLSGGQPQQYF.

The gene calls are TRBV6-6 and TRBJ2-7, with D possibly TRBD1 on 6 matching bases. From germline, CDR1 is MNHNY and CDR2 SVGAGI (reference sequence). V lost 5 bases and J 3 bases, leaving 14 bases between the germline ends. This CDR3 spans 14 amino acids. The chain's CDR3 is CASSPRQEYYEQYF. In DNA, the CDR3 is TGTGCCAGCAGTCCTCGACAGGAGTACTACGAGCAGTACTTC.

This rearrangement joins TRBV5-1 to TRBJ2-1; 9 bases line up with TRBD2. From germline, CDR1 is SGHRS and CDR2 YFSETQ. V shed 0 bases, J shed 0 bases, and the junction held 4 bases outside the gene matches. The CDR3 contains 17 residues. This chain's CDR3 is CASSLGLAGLSYNEQFF. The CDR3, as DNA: TGCGCCAGCAGCTTGGGGCTAGCGGGGCTCTCCTACAATGAGCAGTTCTTC.

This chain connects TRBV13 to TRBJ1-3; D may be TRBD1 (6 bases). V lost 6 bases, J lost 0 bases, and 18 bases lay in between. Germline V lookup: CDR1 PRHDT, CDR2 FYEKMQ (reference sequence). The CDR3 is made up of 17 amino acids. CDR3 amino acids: CASSSGGRSHSGNTIYF. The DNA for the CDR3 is TGTGCCAGCAGTTCTGGGGGCAGGAGTCACTCTGGAAACACCATATATTTT.

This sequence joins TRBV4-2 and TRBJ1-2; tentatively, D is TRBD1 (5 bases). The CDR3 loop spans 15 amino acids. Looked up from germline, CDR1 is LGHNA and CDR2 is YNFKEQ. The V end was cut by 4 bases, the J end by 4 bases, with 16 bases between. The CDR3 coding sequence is TGTGCCAGCAGCCCTGCTATGGAGGGGCCCTATGGCTACACCTTC. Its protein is CASSPAMEGPYGYTF.

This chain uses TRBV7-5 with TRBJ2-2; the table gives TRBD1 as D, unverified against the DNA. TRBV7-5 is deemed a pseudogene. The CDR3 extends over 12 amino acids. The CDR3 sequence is CARKGITGELFF. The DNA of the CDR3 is TGTGCCAGAAAGGGGATTACCGGGGAGCTGTTTTTT.

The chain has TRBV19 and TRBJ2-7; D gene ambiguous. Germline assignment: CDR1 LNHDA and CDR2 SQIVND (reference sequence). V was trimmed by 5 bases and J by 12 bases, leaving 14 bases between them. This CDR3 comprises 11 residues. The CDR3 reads CASSSRPFRYF. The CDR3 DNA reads TGTGCCAGTAGTTCCCGTCCCTTTCGGTACTTC.

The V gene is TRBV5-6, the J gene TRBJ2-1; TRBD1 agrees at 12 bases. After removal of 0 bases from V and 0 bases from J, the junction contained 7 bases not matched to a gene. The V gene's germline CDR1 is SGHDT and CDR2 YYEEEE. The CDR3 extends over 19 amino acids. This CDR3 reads CASSLDGTGGLSSYNEQFF. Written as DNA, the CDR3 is TGTGCCAGCAGCTTGGATGGGACAGGGGGCCTTAGCTCCTACAATGAGCAGTTCTTC. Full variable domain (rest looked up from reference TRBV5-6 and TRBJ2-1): DAGVTQSPTHLIKTRGQQVTLRCSPKSGHDTVSWYQQALGQGPQFIFQYYEEEERQRGNFPDRFSGHQFPNYSSELNVNALLLGDSALYLCASSLDGTGGLSSYNEQFFGPGTRLTVL.

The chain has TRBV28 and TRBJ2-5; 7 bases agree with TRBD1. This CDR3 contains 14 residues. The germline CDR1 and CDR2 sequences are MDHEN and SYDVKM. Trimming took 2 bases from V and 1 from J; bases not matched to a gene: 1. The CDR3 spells CASSLRQGQETQYF. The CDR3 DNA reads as TGTGCCAGCAGTTTACGACAGGGCCAAGAGACCCAGTACTTC.

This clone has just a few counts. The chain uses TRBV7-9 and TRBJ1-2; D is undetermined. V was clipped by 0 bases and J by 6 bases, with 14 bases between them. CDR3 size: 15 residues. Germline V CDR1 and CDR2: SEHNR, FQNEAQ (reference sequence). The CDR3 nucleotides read TGTGCCAGCAGCTTAGCTTTCGGCAGAGGAAATGGCTACACCTTC. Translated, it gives CASSLAFGRGNGYTF. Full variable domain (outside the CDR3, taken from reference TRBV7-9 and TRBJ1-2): DTGVSQNPRHKITKRGQNVTFRCDPISEHNRLYWYRQTLGQGPEFLTYFQNEAQLEKSRLLSDRFSAERPKGSFSTLEIQRTEQGDSAMYLCASSLAFGRGNGYTFGSGTRLTVV.

The DNA for the CDR3 is TGTGCCAGCAGCCCCATAGGGGGCCAGAAGACCCAGTACTTC. This codes for CASSPIGGQKTQYF. The chain couples TRBV11-2 to TRBJ2-5, with 7 bases lining up with TRBD1. V was pared by 5 bases and J by 6 bases, with 9 bases of the junction left unmatched. Germline V gives CDR1 SGHAT, CDR2 FQNNGV. This CDR3 has 14 amino acids.

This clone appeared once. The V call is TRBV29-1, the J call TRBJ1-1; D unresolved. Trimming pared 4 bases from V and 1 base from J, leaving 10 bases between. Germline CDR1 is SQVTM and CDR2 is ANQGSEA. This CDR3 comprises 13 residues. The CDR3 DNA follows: TGCAGCGTTGCCCTGGGAGGGAACACTGAAGCTTTCTTT. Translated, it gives CSVALGGNTEAFF.